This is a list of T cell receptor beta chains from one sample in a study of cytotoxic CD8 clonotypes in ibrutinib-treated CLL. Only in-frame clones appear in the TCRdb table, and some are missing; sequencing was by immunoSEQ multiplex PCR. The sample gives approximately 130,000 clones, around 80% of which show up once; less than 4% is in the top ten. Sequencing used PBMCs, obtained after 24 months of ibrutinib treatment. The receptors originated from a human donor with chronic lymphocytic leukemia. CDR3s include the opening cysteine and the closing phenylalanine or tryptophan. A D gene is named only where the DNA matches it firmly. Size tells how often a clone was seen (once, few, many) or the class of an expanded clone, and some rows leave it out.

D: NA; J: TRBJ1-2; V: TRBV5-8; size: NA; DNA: TGTGCCAGCAGCTTCCCGCAGCCCTACATTTGGAACTATGGCTACACCTTC; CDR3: CASSFPQPYIWNYGYTF
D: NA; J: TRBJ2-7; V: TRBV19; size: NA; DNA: TGTGCCAGTAGTATTTTTAGCGGAGTCACCTACGAGCAGTACTTC; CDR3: CASSIFSGVTYEQYF
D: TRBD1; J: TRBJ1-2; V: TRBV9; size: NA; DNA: TGTGCCAGCAGCCCGGGACAGGGAAACTATGGCTACACCTTC; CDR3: CASSPGQGNYGYTF
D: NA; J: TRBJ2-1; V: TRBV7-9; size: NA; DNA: TGTGCCAGCAGCGGACGGACGGCGGGCAATGAGCAGTTCTTC; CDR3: CASSGRTAGNEQFF
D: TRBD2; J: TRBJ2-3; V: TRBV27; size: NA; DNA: TGTGCCAGCAGTTCGAGCGGGGGAACAGATACGCAGTATTTT; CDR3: CASSSSGGTDTQYF
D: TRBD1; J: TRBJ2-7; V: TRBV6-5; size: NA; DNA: TGTGCCAGCAGCAAACCGGGACAGGGCTACGAGCAGTACTTC; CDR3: CASSKPGQGYEQYF
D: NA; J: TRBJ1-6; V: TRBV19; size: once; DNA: TGTGCCAGTAGTATAATGAGGGAGCCAATTTCACCCCTCCACTTT; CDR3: CASSIMREPISPLHF
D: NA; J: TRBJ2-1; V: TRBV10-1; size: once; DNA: TGCGCCAGCAGTGGCCCACAGGAGAGGGCCAATGAGCAGTTCTTC; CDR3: CASSGPQERANEQFF
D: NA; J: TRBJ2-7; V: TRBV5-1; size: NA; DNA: TGCGCCAGCAGCTCGTCTTACGAGCAGTACTTC; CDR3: CASSSSYEQYF
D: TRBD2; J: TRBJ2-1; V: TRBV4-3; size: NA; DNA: TGCGCCAGCAGCCAAGACGGGACTAGCGTAAACAATGAGCAGTTCTTC; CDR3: CASSQDGTSVNNEQFF
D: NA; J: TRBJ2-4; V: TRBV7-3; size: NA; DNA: TGTGCCAGCAGCTTAGGGCCGGGGGCCGGGGAAAACATTCAGTACTTC; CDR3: CASSLGPGAGENIQYF
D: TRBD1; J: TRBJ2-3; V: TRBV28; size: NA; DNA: TGTGCCAGCAGTGCCGGGACAGGGGGCACAGATACGCAGTATTTT; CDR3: CASSAGTGGTDTQYF
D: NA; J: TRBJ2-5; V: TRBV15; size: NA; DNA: TGTGCCACCAGCGCCCGGGCCCAAGAAGAGACCCAGTACTTC; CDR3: CATSARAQEETQYF
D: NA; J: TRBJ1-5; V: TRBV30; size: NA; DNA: TGTGCCTGGAGTTATATGGGGGATCAGCCCCAGCATTTT; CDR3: CAWSYMGDQPQHF
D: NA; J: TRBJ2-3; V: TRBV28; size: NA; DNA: TGTGCCAGCAGTTTATGGGGCGAATCTAGCACAGATACGCAGTATTTT; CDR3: CASSLWGESSTDTQYF
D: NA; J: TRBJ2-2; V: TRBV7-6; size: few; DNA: TGTGCCAGCAGCCAGGGGGGGCATACCGGGGAGCTGTTTTTT; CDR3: CASSQGGHTGELFF
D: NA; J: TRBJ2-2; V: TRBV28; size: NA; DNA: TGTGCCAGCAGCCCGGACACCTCAAATCCCACCGGGGAGCTGTTTTTT; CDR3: CASSPDTSNPTGELFF
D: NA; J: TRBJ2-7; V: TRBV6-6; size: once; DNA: TGTGCCAGCAGCCCGAGGGGGTTGGGCTACGAGCAGTACTTC; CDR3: CASSPRGLGYEQYF
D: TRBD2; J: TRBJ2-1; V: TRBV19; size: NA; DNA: TGTGCCAGCATGATGACTAGCGGGGTTTCGCATGAGCAGTTCTTC; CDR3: CASMMTSGVSHEQFF
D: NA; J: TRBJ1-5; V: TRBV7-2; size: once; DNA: TGTGCCAGCAGCTTAATGGGACTCAGTAGCAATCAGCCCCAGCATTTT; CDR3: CASSLMGLSSNQPQHF
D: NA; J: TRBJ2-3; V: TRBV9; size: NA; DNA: TGTGCCAGCAGCGGTGACCCCCGGGGGAGGGGGCGTGCAGATACGCAGTATTTT; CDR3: CASSGDPRGRGRADTQYF
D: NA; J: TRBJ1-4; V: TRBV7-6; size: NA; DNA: TGTGCCAGCAGCTTGTTGGGGGGCTTTCAGGAAAAACTGTTTTTT; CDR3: CASSLLGGFQEKLFF
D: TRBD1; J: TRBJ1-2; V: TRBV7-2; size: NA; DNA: TGTGCCAGCACCGGACAGGGGGCAAACTATGGCTACACCTTC; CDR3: CASTGQGANYGYTF
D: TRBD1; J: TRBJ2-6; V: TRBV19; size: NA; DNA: TGTGCCAGTAGTATAGTGTCGGGACAGGATTTGACTGGGGCCAACGTCCTGACTTTC; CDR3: CASSIVSGQDLTGANVLTF
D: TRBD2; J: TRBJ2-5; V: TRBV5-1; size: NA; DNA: TGCGCCAGCAGCCGCGATCGGGGGGGAGAGACCCAGTACTTC; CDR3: CASSRDRGGETQYF
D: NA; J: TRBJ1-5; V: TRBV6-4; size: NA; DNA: TGTGCCAGCAGTGTGGTTTGGGGAAGCAATCAGCCCCAGCATTTT; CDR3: CASSVVWGSNQPQHF
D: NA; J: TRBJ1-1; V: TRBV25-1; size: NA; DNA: TGTGCCAGCAGTCAATCGATGGGGCTGGGCACTGAAGCTTTCTTT; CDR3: CASSQSMGLGTEAFF
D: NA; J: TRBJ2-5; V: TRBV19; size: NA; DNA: TGTGCCAGTAGACCGGCAGCCCAAGAGACCCAGTACTTC; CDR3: CASRPAAQETQYF
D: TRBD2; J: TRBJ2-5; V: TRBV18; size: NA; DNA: TGTGCCAGCTCACCGACTAGCGGGGAAGAGACCCAGTACTTC; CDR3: CASSPTSGEETQYF
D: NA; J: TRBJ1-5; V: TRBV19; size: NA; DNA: TGTGCCAGTAGTATGGGAGGGTATTCCGCAAATCAGCCCCAGCATTTT; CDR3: CASSMGGYSANQPQHF
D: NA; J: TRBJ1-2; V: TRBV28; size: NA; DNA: TGTGCCAGCAGTTTCCGCCCGCGGCAGGGGTTAAATGGCTACACCTTC; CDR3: CASSFRPRQGLNGYTF
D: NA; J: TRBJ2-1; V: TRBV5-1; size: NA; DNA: TGCGCCAGCAGTTTGTCTCCTACCGACGTCCATGAGCAGTTCTTC; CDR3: CASSLSPTDVHEQFF
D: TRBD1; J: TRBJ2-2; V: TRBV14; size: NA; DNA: TGTGCCAGCAGCCAGGAAAGGGGGCGCGGGCGGAGCACCGGGGAGCTGTTTTTT; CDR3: CASSQERGRGRSTGELFF
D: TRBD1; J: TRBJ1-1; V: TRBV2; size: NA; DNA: TGTGCCACCAGGGGGGAGGCCGGGAACACTGAAGCTTTCTTT; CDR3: CATRGEAGNTEAFF
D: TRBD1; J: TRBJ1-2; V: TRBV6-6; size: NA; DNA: TGTGCCAGCAGATCGACAGGGGGCCATGGCTACACCTTC; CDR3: CASRSTGGHGYTF
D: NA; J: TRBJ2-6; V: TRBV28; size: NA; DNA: TGTGCCAGCAGCGAACACCCTGGGGCCAACGTCCTGACTTTC; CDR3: CASSEHPGANVLTF
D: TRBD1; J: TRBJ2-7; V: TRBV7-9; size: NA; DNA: TGTGCCAGCAGCTTGGCGGGACAGGGGACGAAAGAGCAGTACTTC; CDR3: CASSLAGQGTKEQYF
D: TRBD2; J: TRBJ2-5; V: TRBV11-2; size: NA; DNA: TGTGCCAGCAGCTACTCAGCGGGGGGAGAGACCCAGTACTTC; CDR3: CASSYSAGGETQYF
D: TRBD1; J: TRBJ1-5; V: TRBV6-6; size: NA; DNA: TGTGCCAGCAGTTACTCGGGACAGGGGTTGGCGCCCCAGCATTTT; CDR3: CASSYSGQGLAPQHF
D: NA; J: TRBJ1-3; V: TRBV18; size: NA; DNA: TGTGCCAGCTCACCACTTGTTGGGGTTAGCTCTGGAAACACCATATATTTT; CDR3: CASSPLVGVSSGNTIYF